A selection of T cell receptor beta chains follows, all from one sample in a study of CD8+CD57+ T cells in acquired aplastic anemia. TCRdb passed the reads through MiXCR, listing each CDR3 protein once. The sample records some 210,000 distinct CDR3 sequences, 61% being singletons. Sequenced input: sorted CD4+, CD8+, or CD8+CD57+ T cells (not recorded which) from PBMCs. The origin of the receptors is a human donor in good health. Each CDR3 is given with its conserved first and last residue. D genes are given only for firm matches. Expanded clones get a size class; other rows say once, few or many, or leave the size out.

d_gene: .
j_gene: TRBJ1-1
v_gene: TRBV19
abundance: .
CDR3nt: TGTGCCAGTAGCCCCAGGGGAGGTGGCAACACTGAAGCTTTCTTT
CDR3aa: CASSPRGGGNTEAFF

d_gene: TRBD1
j_gene: TRBJ2-7
v_gene: TRBV12-3/TRBV12-4
abundance: .
CDR3nt: TGTGCCAGCAAACAGGGGGCCTCGGGATACGAGCAGTACTTC
CDR3aa: CASKQGASGYEQYF

d_gene: TRBD1
j_gene: TRBJ1-1
v_gene: TRBV24-1
abundance: .
CDR3nt: TGTGCCACCAGTGATCCAGGGACAGGGAACACTGAAGCTTTCTTT
CDR3aa: CATSDPGTGNTEAFF

d_gene: .
j_gene: TRBJ2-5
v_gene: TRBV20-1
abundance: few
CDR3nt: TGCAGTGCTAGACCGGGACAAGAGACCCAGTACTTC
CDR3aa: CSARPGQETQYF

d_gene: TRBD2
j_gene: TRBJ2-1
v_gene: TRBV20-1
abundance: many
CDR3nt: TGCAGTGCTAGAGTGGGCCTAGCGGGCCTCAATGAGCAGTTCTTC
CDR3aa: CSARVGLAGLNEQFF

d_gene: TRBD1
j_gene: TRBJ1-1
v_gene: TRBV7-9
abundance: .
CDR3nt: TGTGCCAGCAGCTTAGCGCGGGGACAGGGGGACACTGAAGCTTTCTTT
CDR3aa: CASSLARGQGDTEAFF

d_gene: .
j_gene: TRBJ2-1
v_gene: TRBV4-1
abundance: .
CDR3nt: TGCGCCGGCAGCCAAGACAGCAGATCCGATGAGCAGTTCTTC
CDR3aa: CAGSQDSRSDEQFF

d_gene: .
j_gene: TRBJ2-1
v_gene: TRBV20-1
abundance: many
CDR3nt: TGCAGTGCTCACCAGGACAGCTACAATGAGCAGTTCTTC
CDR3aa: CSAHQDSYNEQFF

d_gene: .
j_gene: TRBJ1-1
v_gene: TRBV7-6
abundance: .
CDR3nt: TGTGCCAGCAGTCCGACCGTGGGAGGGCGGACTGAAGCTTTCTTT
CDR3aa: CASSPTVGGRTEAFF

d_gene: TRBD2
j_gene: TRBJ2-3
v_gene: TRBV20-1
abundance: .
CDR3nt: TGCAGTGCTAGAGGGTTGACTAGCGGGGGGGCCGCTAGCACAGATACGCAGTATTTT
CDR3aa: CSARGLTSGGAASTDTQYF

d_gene: .
j_gene: TRBJ2-1
v_gene: TRBV20-1
abundance: .
CDR3nt: TGCAGTGCTAGAAGGGCGCGGGATGAGCAGTTCTTC
CDR3aa: CSARRARDEQFF

d_gene: .
j_gene: TRBJ2-3
v_gene: TRBV7-2
abundance: once
CDR3nt: TGTGCCAGCAGCTTAACCGGGACGCAAGAACAGAATACGCAGTATTTT
CDR3aa: CASSLTGTQEQNTQYF

d_gene: TRBD1
j_gene: TRBJ2-7
v_gene: TRBV6-1
abundance: many
CDR3nt: TGTGCCAGCAGTGAAGACTTTGGACAGGGGGCGGACGAGCAGTACTTC
CDR3aa: CASSEDFGQGADEQYF

d_gene: TRBD1
j_gene: TRBJ2-3
v_gene: TRBV19
abundance: .
CDR3nt: TGTGCCAGTAGTATCGGAACAGGGGACACAGATACGCAGTATTTT
CDR3aa: CASSIGTGDTDTQYF

d_gene: .
j_gene: TRBJ2-6
v_gene: TRBV7-6
abundance: .
CDR3nt: TGTGCCAGCAGCTTAGGGGTTGGCGAGTTCTCTGGGGCCAACGTCCTGACTTTC
CDR3aa: CASSLGVGEFSGANVLTF

d_gene: .
j_gene: TRBJ1-2
v_gene: TRBV29-1
abundance: many
CDR3nt: TGCAGCGTGGCAACACCGCACTACTATGGCTACACCTTC
CDR3aa: CSVATPHYYGYTF

d_gene: .
j_gene: TRBJ1-1
v_gene: TRBV29-1
abundance: many
CDR3nt: TGCAGCGTTCACCAGGGTTTTGAAGCTTTCTTT
CDR3aa: CSVHQGFEAFF

d_gene: TRBD1
j_gene: TRBJ1-1
v_gene: TRBV12-3/TRBV12-4
abundance: .
CDR3nt: TGTGCCAGCACCGAACCTAGGCTCGACAGGGGGCCTGAAGCTTTCTTT
CDR3aa: CASTEPRLDRGPEAFF

d_gene: .
j_gene: TRBJ2-7
v_gene: TRBV7-9
abundance: many
CDR3nt: TGTGCCAGCAGCCCCGGACCTATAACTCTCCACGAGCAGTACTTC
CDR3aa: CASSPGPITLHEQYF

d_gene: .
j_gene: TRBJ2-7
v_gene: TRBV29-1
abundance: .
CDR3nt: TGCAGCACGGAGGTGGACGGCGAGCAGTACTTC
CDR3aa: CSTEVDGEQYF

d_gene: .
j_gene: TRBJ2-2
v_gene: TRBV20-1
abundance: once
CDR3nt: TGCAGTGCTAGACAGGGGAGGCCCGGGGAGCTGTTTTTT
CDR3aa: CSARQGRPGELFF

d_gene: .
j_gene: TRBJ1-3
v_gene: TRBV12-3/TRBV12-4
abundance: many
CDR3nt: TGTGCCAGCACCTCGAGCTTGGATGGAAACACCATATATTTT
CDR3aa: CASTSSLDGNTIYF

d_gene: TRBD1
j_gene: TRBJ2-7
v_gene: TRBV12-3/TRBV12-4
abundance: .
CDR3nt: TGTGCCAGCTCACCAAACCGGGACAGGGTTCTCCCTTCGGGCGAGCAGTACTTC
CDR3aa: CASSPNRDRVLPSGEQYF

d_gene: .
j_gene: TRBJ2-3
v_gene: TRBV24-1
abundance: .
CDR3nt: TGTGCCACCAGTCCGGGACTTGGAGGGGGCACAGATACGCAGTATTTT
CDR3aa: CATSPGLGGGTDTQYF

d_gene: TRBD2
j_gene: TRBJ2-1
v_gene: TRBV24-1
abundance: .
CDR3nt: TGTGCCAGCAGTTTACTAGCGGGAGGGCGAGACAATGAGCAGTTCTTC
CDR3aa: CASSLLAGGRDNEQFF

d_gene: .
j_gene: TRBJ2-5
v_gene: TRBV12-3/TRBV12-4
abundance: many
CDR3nt: TGTGCCAGCAGTCCATTTGAAGCGGAGACCCAGTACTTC
CDR3aa: CASSPFEAETQYF

d_gene: .
j_gene: TRBJ2-1
v_gene: TRBV20-1
abundance: .
CDR3nt: TGCAGTGCTCGCTCCTACAATGAGCAGTTCTTC
CDR3aa: CSARSYNEQFF

d_gene: TRBD1
j_gene: TRBJ1-1
v_gene: TRBV29-1
abundance: few
CDR3nt: TGCAGCGTTGATCCAGGGGGCGATAGGGCTTTCTTT
CDR3aa: CSVDPGGDRAFF

d_gene: TRBD1
j_gene: TRBJ1-5
v_gene: TRBV2
abundance: few
CDR3nt: TGTGCCAGCAGTGAGCAGGGGGCTTATAGCAATCAGCCCCAGCATTTT
CDR3aa: CASSEQGAYSNQPQHF

d_gene: .
j_gene: TRBJ1-4
v_gene: TRBV9
abundance: .
CDR3nt: TGTGCCAGCAGCGTAGAGAGTGCGGAGGGGAAACTGTTTTTT
CDR3aa: CASSVESAEGKLFF

d_gene: TRBD1
j_gene: TRBJ2-7
v_gene: TRBV24-1
abundance: .
CDR3nt: TGTGCCACCAGTGATCCCCGGGACAGGGGGTTTAACGAGCAGTACTTC
CDR3aa: CATSDPRDRGFNEQYF

d_gene: TRBD1
j_gene: TRBJ2-5
v_gene: TRBV7-8
abundance: .
CDR3nt: TGTTCCAGCGGCACCCCCGGGACAGGGATCCAAGAGACCCAGTACTTC
CDR3aa: CSSGTPGTGIQETQYF

d_gene: .
j_gene: TRBJ2-7
v_gene: TRBV7-2
abundance: .
CDR3nt: TGTGCCAGCAGCTTAGCGCACTACGAGCAGTACTTC
CDR3aa: CASSLAHYEQYF

d_gene: TRBD1
j_gene: TRBJ2-7
v_gene: TRBV7-9
abundance: .
CDR3nt: TGTGCCAGCCGATTAGCGCAGGGGGACTACGAGCAGTACTTC
CDR3aa: CASRLAQGDYEQYF

d_gene: .
j_gene: TRBJ2-7
v_gene: TRBV2
abundance: .
CDR3nt: TGTGCCAGCAGCGTTCGGGACACTGGCTACGAGCAGTACTTC
CDR3aa: CASSVRDTGYEQYF

d_gene: TRBD1
j_gene: TRBJ2-3
v_gene: TRBV19
abundance: few
CDR3nt: TGTGCCAGTAGTGCATTTGGACAGGATAGCACAGATACGCAGTATTTT
CDR3aa: CASSAFGQDSTDTQYF

d_gene: TRBD2
j_gene: TRBJ2-1
v_gene: TRBV12-3/TRBV12-4
abundance: .
CDR3nt: TGTGCCAGCAGTTCCATACTAGCGGGACGGGATGACCAGTTCTTC
CDR3aa: CASSSILAGRDDQFF

d_gene: .
j_gene: TRBJ1-1
v_gene: TRBV11-2
abundance: few
CDR3nt: TGTGCCAGCAGCTTAGAAATAGGGAACACTGAAGCTTTCTTT
CDR3aa: CASSLEIGNTEAFF

d_gene: .
j_gene: TRBJ2-2
v_gene: TRBV24-1
abundance: once
CDR3nt: TGTGCCACCAGCCACGGGAGAATGGCCGGGGAGCTGTTTTTT
CDR3aa: CATSHGRMAGELFF

d_gene: .
j_gene: TRBJ2-1
v_gene: TRBV20-1
abundance: .
CDR3nt: TGCAGTGCTAGACGAGACAATGAGCAGTTCTTC
CDR3aa: CSARRDNEQFF

d_gene: .
j_gene: TRBJ2-1
v_gene: TRBV24-1
abundance: .
CDR3nt: TGTGCCACCAGTCAGACCCACTCCTGGGCATACAGTGAGCAGTTCTTC
CDR3aa: CATSQTHSWAYSEQFF